The 5 T cell receptor beta chains below were found in one sample sequenced in a study of T and B cells in COVID-19 patients. Each TRB amplification used roughly 220-550 ng of genomic DNA from blood. TRB rearrangements were amplified by multiplex PCR with BIOMED2 TRB-A/B primers. TCRdb passed the multiplex PCR reads through MiXCR, listing each CDR3 protein once. Here the sample spans roughly 3,200 distinct CDR3 sequences, 25% to 30% being singletons. The sequencing sample was made of blood. The receptors stem from a human donor with active COVID-19.

By share of the sample, this clonotype is medium-sized. The CDR3, as DNA: TGCAGCGTTGGTGCAGGGCCCTCTGGAAACACCATATATTTT. Encoded protein: CSVGAGPSGNTIYF. V usage is TRBV29-1 and J usage is TRBJ1-3; D is perhaps TRBD1 (5 bases). The CDR3 covers 14 residues. The germline V gene encodes CDR1 SQVTM and CDR2 ANQGSEA. V lost 4 bases, J lost 0 bases, and 10 bases lay in between. Drawing the rest from reference TRBV29-1 and TRBJ1-3, the complete variable domain is SAVISQKPSRDICQRGTSLTIQCQVDSQVTMMFWYRQQPGQSLTLIATANQGSEATYESGFVIDKFPISRPNLTFSTLTVSNMSPEDSSIYLCSVGAGPSGNTIYFGEGSWLTVV.

This chain uses TRBV11-3 with TRBJ2-5; 10 bases are a match to TRBD1. CDR3 length: 16 residues. CDR1 and CDR2 from the germline V gene are SGHNT and YENEEA. After removal of 5 bases from V and 0 bases from J, the junction contained 6 bases not matched to a gene. CDR3 nucleotide sequence: TGTGCCAGCAGCGTCGGACAGGGGGGAGACCAAGAGACCCAGTACTTC. Protein product: CASSVGQGGDQETQYF.

V and J are TRBV19 and TRBJ2-1, with 8 bases identical to TRBD1. V dropped 6 bases and J dropped 7; count of bases not matched to a gene: 2. The CDR3 is made up of 12 amino acids. Germline V gene sequence: CDR1 LNHDA, CDR2 SQIVND (reference sequence). The CDR3, as DNA: TGTGCCAGTAGGGACAGGGAGAATGAGCAGTTCTTC. Protein product: CASRDRENEQFF.

This clonotype was seen repeatedly, ten times or more. The chain couples TRBV5-1 to TRBJ2-5; TRBD1 matches 9 bases. V dropped 4 bases and J dropped 4; count of bases not matched to a gene: 17. This CDR3 spans 18 amino acids. Germline CDR1 is SGHRS and CDR2 is YFSETQ. CDR3 protein: CASSPRSGRQGVGETQYF. Here the CDR3 DNA reads TGCGCCAGCAGCCCACGATCCGGGAGACAGGGGGTAGGAGAGACCCAGTACTTC.

The V gene is TRBV7-2, the J gene TRBJ2-5; 7 bases are a match to TRBD1. Germline CDR1 SGHTA, CDR2 FQGNSA. This CDR3 spans 16 amino acids. V shed 5 bases and J 0 bases; nucleotides not matched to a gene: 9. The CDR3: CASSINIGTDQETQYF. In DNA form, the CDR3 reads TGTGCCAGCAGCATCAACATCGGGACAGACCAAGAGACCCAGTACTTC.